Listed here are 6 T cell receptor beta chains from one sample, sequenced in a study of cytomegalovirus exposure and HLA in healthy donors. The table came from immunoSEQ multiplex PCR; TCRdb's copy has only in-frame clones and leaves some out. This table holds under 200,000 clones, 70% to 90% found once. Sequenced input: PBMCs. These receptors were collected from a woman in her twenties or thirties in good health and CMV-seronegative.

This clone was observed a single time. The sample carries other DNA sequences with the same CDR3. This chain connects TRBV29-1 to TRBJ1-5; D unresolved. The CDR3 has 12 residues. Germline CDR1 reads SQVTM; CDR2 reads ANQGSEA. The germline V and J ends were trimmed by 2 bases and 4 bases, with 6 bases remaining between them. The CDR3, as DNA: TGCAGCGTTGAATTACCGAATCAGCCCCAGCATTTT. Translating gives CSVELPNQPQHF.

The chain uses TRBV4-3 and TRBJ2-7, with 7 bases lining up with TRBD1. Trimming at V came to 0 bases and at J to 4 bases, leaving 9 bases not matched to a gene. The CDR3 contains 16 residues. CDR1 LGHNA and CDR2 YSLEER come from the germline V gene. CDR3 DNA sequence: TGCGCCAGCAGCCAAGATAGTGGGGGACAGAGTTACGAGCAGTACTTC. This gives the protein CASSQDSGGQSYEQYF.

The V call is TRBV12-5, the J call TRBJ2-7; possibly TRBD1 or TRBD2 for D (5 bases each). Trimming stripped 7 bases from V and 5 bases from J, with 18 bases between. Germline V gene lookup returns CDR1 LGHNT and CDR2 FRNRAP. This CDR3 has 14 residues. The CDR3 loop reads CASARDGARHEQYF. The DNA of the CDR3 is TGTGCTAGTGCCAGGGACGGAGCCAGACACGAGCAGTACTTC. Supplemented by reference TRBV12-5 and TRBJ2-7, the full variable domain reads DARVTQTPRHKVTEMGQEVTMRCQPILGHNTVFWYRQTMMQGLELLAYFRNRAPLDDSGMPKDRFSAEMPDATLATLKIQPSEPRDSAVYFCASARDGARHEQYFGPGTRLTVT.

The gene calls are TRBV6-1 and TRBJ1-2, with D uncertain. The CDR3 length is 14 residues. Germline V CDR1 and CDR2: MNHNS, SASEGT. V lost 4 bases, J lost 8 bases, and 17 bases lay in between. CDR3 nucleotide sequence: TGTGCCAGCAGTGGTGAGTCGCTGGCTGGGGGCTACACCTTC. Encoded protein: CASSGESLAGGYTF.

The CDR3 reads CASSYSNPRSNQPQHF. DNA of the CDR3: TGTGCCAGCAGTTACTCGAACCCGAGAAGCAATCAGCCCCAGCATTTT. The genes are TRBV6-6 and TRBJ1-5, with D uncertain. Germline V gives CDR1 MNHNY, CDR2 SVGAGI (reference sequence). The CDR3 has 16 amino acids. Trimming removed 0 bases at V and 1 base at J, with 10 bases between.

The chain carries TRBV10-3 and TRBJ2-6, with TRBD1 matching 8 bases. J lost 0 bases, V lost 6 bases, and 10 bases had no gene match. The CDR3 covers 18 residues. CDR1 ENHRY and CDR2 SYGVKD come from the germline V gene. Here the CDR3 reads CAISEDRASPSGANVLTF. CDR3 nucleotide sequence: TGTGCCATCAGCGAGGACAGGGCGAGCCCCTCTGGGGCCAACGTCCTGACTTTC.